The 21 T cell receptor beta chains below come from one sample, sequenced in a study of T cells after yellow fever vaccination. Each CDR3 protein is one row after TCRdb ran MiXCR on the 5' RACE reads. Among 400,000 to 450,000 distinct CDR3 sequences, roughly a sixth were seen once, and the ten largest hold roughly a sixth. The starting material was PBMCs, obtained before the yellow fever booster vaccination. These receptors originate from a man aged 18 to 35 who received the YFV17D yellow fever vaccine.

V and J are TRBV12-3 or TRBV12-4 and TRBJ1-6; D perhaps matches TRBD1 (5 bases). There are 19 residues in the CDR3. Trimming took off 3 bases at V and 2 bases at J, with 20 bases between the two ends. The CDR3 DNA reads as TGTGCCAGCAGTTTTGAGGGCAGGGAGGACGAAACCTATAATTCACCCCTCCACTTT. Its protein product is CASSFEGREDETYNSPLHF.

This chain joins TRBV4-1 and TRBJ1-5; D possibly corresponds to TRBD1 (5 bases). The CDR3 has 14 amino acids. Trimming took 4 bases from V and 4 from J, leaving 11 bases between them. CDR1 and CDR2 (germline): MGHRA, YSYEKL. CDR3 coding DNA: TGCGCCAGCAGCCGAGACAGCCTTAATCAGCCCCAGCATTTT. Protein: CASSRDSLNQPQHF.

This clonotype was counted only a few times. The chain couples TRBV7-2 to TRBJ2-5, with 10 bases aligning to TRBD1. Germline loops: CDR1 SGHTA, CDR2 FQGNSA. There are 14 residues in the CDR3. V was clipped by 3 bases and J by 5 bases; unmatched bases: 3. The CDR3 loop reads CASSFDRGPETQYF. In nucleotides, the CDR3 is TGTGCCAGCAGCTTCGACAGGGGGCCTGAGACCCAGTACTTC. The variable domain in full, completed from reference TRBV7-2 and TRBJ2-5, reads GAGVSQSPSNKVTEKGKDVELRCDPISGHTALYWYRQSLGQGLEFLIYFQGNSAPDKSGLPSDRFSAERTGGSVSTLTIQRTQQEDSAVYLCASSFDRGPETQYFGPGTRLLVL.

The chain employs TRBV5-5 and TRBJ1-2, with D possibly being TRBD1 (5 bases). The CDR3 has 12 amino acids. The germline V gene has CDR1 SGHKS and CDR2 YYEKEE (reference sequence). The ends were cut back, 7 bases at V and 5 bases at J, with 12 bases in the middle. CDR3 sequence reads: CASWGGSYGYTF. The DNA of the CDR3 is TGTGCCAGCTGGGGGGGATCTTATGGCTACACCTTC.

The V gene is TRBV4-1, the J gene TRBJ2-2; 10 positions match TRBD2. Germline assignment: CDR1 MGHRA and CDR2 YSYEKL. This CDR3 has 16 amino acids. The V gene end was trimmed by 1 base and the J gene end by 7 bases; junction bases not matched to a gene: 6. The DNA for the CDR3 is TGCGCCAGCAGCCAAGCACTAGCGGGGTATAGCGGGGAGCTGTTTTTT. It codes for CASSQALAGYSGELFF.

The chain employs TRBV7-3 and TRBJ1-6, with 8 bases lining up with TRBD1. The CDR3 has 14 residues. The germline gives CDR1 SGHTA, CDR2 FQGTGA. V was clipped by 6 bases and J by 7 bases; unmatched bases: 5. The CDR3 protein is CASSRTGPNSPLHF. Here the CDR3 DNA reads TGTGCCAGCAGTCGGACAGGGCCAAATTCACCCCTCCACTTT.

The J gene is TRBJ2-1, the V gene TRBV28, with TRBD2 identical over 13 bases. J lost 10 bases, V lost 7 bases, and 4 bases had no gene match. Per germline, CDR1 MDHEN and CDR2 SYDVKM. CDR3 size: 13 residues. DNA for the CDR3: TGTGCCAGCAAACCGGGACTAGCGGGGGAGCAGTTCTTC. The encoded protein is CASKPGLAGEQFF.

This clonotype was seen more than once but under ten times. The J gene is TRBJ1-5, the V gene TRBV20-1; TRBD1 matches at 10 bases. The junction had 3 bases not matched to a gene; V was cut back by 6 bases and J by 4 bases. The CDR3 length is 13 residues. Germline assignment: CDR1 DFQATT and CDR2 SNEGSKA (reference sequence). CDR3 in amino acids: CSALGQGNQPQHF. In DNA form, the CDR3 reads TGCAGTGCCCTGGGACAGGGGAATCAGCCCCAGCATTTT.

The gene calls are TRBV18 and TRBJ2-1, with a weak D call TRBD2 (6 bases). This CDR3 has 16 residues. V was trimmed by 4 bases and J by 0 bases, leaving 13 bases between them. Germline V gene lookup returns CDR1 KGHSH and CDR2 LQKENI. The CDR3 DNA follows: TGTGCCAGCTCACGGTTGGGGACTGGCTCCTACAATGAGCAGTTCTTC. It yields the protein CASSRLGTGSYNEQFF.

This clonotype occurred a few times. The V call is TRBV7-2, the J call TRBJ1-2; D unclear. With 1 base removed from V and 7 bases from J, the gap between germline ends came to 4 bases. Germline V gene sequence: CDR1 SGHTA, CDR2 FQGNSA. The CDR3 is 11 residues long. This CDR3 is CASSLVFGYTF. The CDR3 bases are TGTGCCAGCAGCTTAGTCTTTGGCTACACCTTC.

This clonotype was observed many times. The gene calls are TRBV5-1 and TRBJ2-1; D could derive from TRBD1 or TRBD2 (5 bases each). The germline V and J ends were trimmed by 7 bases and 10 bases, with 21 bases remaining between them. Per the germline V gene, CDR1 is SGHRS and CDR2 is YFSETQ. This CDR3 has 14 amino acids. CDR3 sequence: CASQAGTGRGEQFF. CDR3 coding DNA: TGCGCCAGCCAGGCAGGGACGGGGAGAGGGGAGCAGTTCTTC.

The table lists this clonotype with many counts. The chain combines TRBV20-1 with TRBJ2-2; a weak D match, TRBD2 (7 bases). The V and J ends lost 7 bases and 0 bases respectively, with 15 bases between them. This CDR3 spans 15 amino acids. The germline CDR1 and CDR2 sequences are DFQATT and SNEGSKA (reference sequence). This CDR3 reads CSGSRGASNTGELFF. The CDR3 DNA sequence: TGCAGTGGGAGCCGGGGGGCCTCGAACACCGGGGAGCTGTTTTTT.

The gene calls are TRBV6-6 and TRBJ2-7; TRBD2 is a possible D gene (6 bases). Trimming shortened V by 8 bases and J by 4 bases, and 15 bases separated the two germline ends. Germline loops: CDR1 MNHNY, CDR2 SVGAGI (reference sequence). CDR3 length: 13 residues. This CDR3 reads CASGYDGGYEQYV. DNA for the CDR3: TGTGCCAGCGGATACGACGGGGGATACGAGCAGTACGTC.

This chain uses TRBV6-4 with TRBJ1-1; 12 bases are a match to TRBD1. This CDR3 region has 16 residues. After removal of 6 bases from V and 6 bases from J, the junction contained 11 bases not matched to a gene. Germline V gene sequence: CDR1 MRHNA, CDR2 SNTAGT. The CDR3 sequence is CASSVSPGQGASEAFF. The CDR3 DNA is TGTGCCAGCAGCGTCTCACCGGGACAGGGGGCATCTGAAGCTTTCTTT.

This clonotype was picked up a small number of times. The rearrangement joins TRBV28 to TRBJ1-5; D uncertain. The germline gives CDR1 MDHEN, CDR2 SYDVKM. V dropped 2 bases and J dropped 4 bases, with 6 bases sitting between them. This CDR3 region has 13 residues. As DNA, the CDR3 is TGTGCCAGCAGTTTAATCGAGAATCAGCCCCAGCATTTT. Amino acid sequence: CASSLIENQPQHF.

This chain links TRBV6-2 or TRBV6-3 with TRBJ2-7, with 9 bases aligning to TRBD2. The ends lost 4 bases at V and 5 bases at J; junction bases unmatched: 15. CDR3 size: 17 residues. The germline V gene encodes CDR1 MNHEY and CDR2 SVGEGT. The CDR3 bases are TGTGCCAGCAGTTTCAGTCGTCAGCGGGGGGCTGTGGACGAGCAGTACGTC. It encodes CASSFSRQRGAVDEQYV.

This clonotype was counted a few times. The rearrangement links TRBV5-1 to TRBJ2-3, with 8 bases lining up with TRBD1. Trimming at V came to 5 bases and at J to 4 bases, leaving 9 bases not matched to a gene. The CDR3 is 15 amino acids. Germline V gene lookup returns CDR1 SGHRS and CDR2 YFSETQ. The CDR3 DNA reads TGCGCCAGCAGACCCGGACAGGGTCGGGCAGATACGCAGTATTTT. It codes for CASRPGQGRADTQYF.

This clonotype was counted ten times or more. CDR3 DNA: TGCGCCAGCAGCTCACCAGGAGGATACAATGAGCAGTTCTTC. It encodes CASSSPGGYNEQFF. The chain employs TRBV5-1 and TRBJ2-1, with D possibly being TRBD2 (5 bases). CDR3 size: 14 residues. V lost 3 bases and J 4 bases, leaving 11 bases between the germline ends. Germline values: CDR1 SGHRS, CDR2 YFSETQ.

The V and J genes are TRBV20-1 and TRBJ2-5; tentatively, D is TRBD2 (6 bases). Germline V lookup: CDR1 DFQATT, CDR2 SNEGSKA (reference sequence). V gave up 8 bases and J gave up 2 bases, with 15 bases separating them. The CDR3 is 13 amino acids. The CDR3 region is CSPGVAVQETQYF. CDR3 coding DNA: TGCAGTCCAGGAGTAGCGGTACAAGAGACCCAGTACTTC.

This sequence joins TRBV7-2 and TRBJ2-2; D is uncertain. Between the trimmed V and J ends, which lost 5 bases and 3 bases, there was a span of 10 bases. Germline assignment: CDR1 SGHTA and CDR2 FQGNSA. CDR3 length: 14 amino acids. CDR3 sequence reads: CASSRTGHTGELFF. CDR3 DNA sequence: TGTGCCAGCAGCCGGACCGGACACACCGGGGAGCTGTTTTTT.

This clonotype has a handful of counts. The gene calls are TRBV20-1 and TRBJ2-3; D ambiguous. The CDR3 contains 15 residues. CDR1 DFQATT and CDR2 SNEGSKA come from the germline V gene (reference sequence). The V and J ends lost 2 bases and 2 bases respectively, with 14 bases between them. This CDR3 reads CSARLDRLSTDTQYF. CDR3 nucleotides: TGCAGTGCTAGACTAGACCGCCTCTCCACAGATACGCAGTATTTT.